A selection of T cell receptor beta chains follows, all from one sample in a study of shared clonotypes between healthy human individuals. Method: immunoSEQ multiplex PCR; TCRdb's copy keeps in-frame clones and lacks some. Among 2.3 million or so clones listed, more than 85% were seen once. The material sequenced was naive CD4+ T cells from PBMCs. Receptors originate from a man younger than 35 in good health. Some clones in this sample may be carry-over from other donors' samples. Both conserved end residues are part of each CDR3. The D gene is left open where the match is weak. The size field is filled for only some rows; it gives once, few, many or a size class.

d_gene | j_gene | v_gene | abundance | CDR3nt | CDR3aa
- | TRBJ1-2 | TRBV28 | - | TGTGCCAGCAGTCCGTTTAGGAGGGGGGGCTATGGCTACACCTTC | CASSPFRRGGYGYTF
- | TRBJ1-2 | TRBV7-8 | - | TGTGCCAGCAGCTTAGCCGGGCCTGTCGTCTCAGGGAACTATGGCTACACCTTC | CASSLAGPVVSGNYGYTF
- | TRBJ2-3 | TRBV2 | - | TGTGCCAGCAGTGAGGCCAGCACAGATACGCAGTATTTT | CASSEASTDTQYF
- | TRBJ2-2 | TRBV12-5 | - | TGTGCTAGTGGTTTGTCGTACACCGGGGAGCTGTTTTTT | CASGLSYTGELFF
- | TRBJ2-1 | TRBV28 | - | TGTGCCAGCAGTTTTTTGGGCGGCAATGAGCAGTTCTTC | CASSFLGGNEQFF
TRBD1 | TRBJ2-7 | TRBV6-6 | - | TGTGCCAGCAGTTCTGGACAGGGCTCATCCGAGCAGTACTTC | CASSSGQGSSEQYF
TRBD2 | TRBJ2-2 | TRBV2 | few | TGTGCCAGCAGCGGACTCGGGGGGTCCACCGGGGAGCTGTTTTTT | CASSGLGGSTGELFF
TRBD2 | TRBJ2-1 | TRBV5-1 | - | TGCGCCAGCAGCTCCGATAGCGGGAGCCACTATGAGCAGTTCTTC | CASSSDSGSHYEQFF
TRBD2 | TRBJ2-1 | TRBV5-1 | - | TGCGCCAGCTTAGACCCCGGGAGGGCTAATGAGCAGTTCTTC | CASLDPGRANEQFF
- | TRBJ1-1 | TRBV7-3 | few | TGTGCCAGCAGCTTAACAGGAGAAGCTTTCTTT | CASSLTGEAFF
- | TRBJ1-2 | TRBV5-1 | - | TGCGCCAGCAGTCCGGGAGATGGCAACTATGGCTACACCTTC | CASSPGDGNYGYTF
TRBD2 | TRBJ2-1 | TRBV5-1 | once | TGCGCCAGCAACCCTCTAGCGGGAGGCTCCTACAATGAGCAGTTCTTC | CASNPLAGGSYNEQFF
- | TRBJ2-7 | TRBV7-8 | - | TGTGCCAGCAGCCAAGCAGGGGTTAGGCCCTACGAGCAGTACTTC | CASSQAGVRPYEQYF
- | TRBJ1-1 | TRBV5-1 | - | TGCGCCAGCAGCTTGGGGGGGGCGCAGGTCACTGAAGCTTTCTTT | CASSLGGAQVTEAFF
- | TRBJ2-5 | TRBV19 | - | TGTGCCAGTAGTATGGGGCAATCCCAAGAGACCCAGTACTTC | CASSMGQSQETQYF
TRBD2 | TRBJ2-2 | TRBV5-1 | - | TGCGCCAGCCAAAGCGGGAGTGGCACCGGGGAGCTGTTTTTT | CASQSGSGTGELFF
- | TRBJ1-2 | TRBV28 | - | TGTGCCAGCAGTTTAACCGGACGAAGGGATGGCTACACCTTC | CASSLTGRRDGYTF
- | TRBJ1-5 | TRBV7-9 | - | TGTGCCAGCAGCCAAGTAGAAGGGAATCAGCCCCAGCATTTT | CASSQVEGNQPQHF
- | TRBJ2-1 | TRBV7-3 | - | TGTGCCAGCAGCTTACTCGTTGCGGGGAGCTCCTACAATGAGCAGTTCTTC | CASSLLVAGSSYNEQFF
TRBD1 | TRBJ1-5 | TRBV19 | - | TGTGCCAGTAGTGCGACAGGGGGAGGCCAGCCCCAGCATTTT | CASSATGGGQPQHF
TRBD2 | TRBJ2-1 | TRBV7-2 | - | TGTGCCAGCAGCTTAGGGCTAGCGGGATACAATGAGCAGTTCTTC | CASSLGLAGYNEQFF
- | TRBJ2-5 | TRBV18 | - | TGTGCCAGCTCAACCAAGCGGGGACAGAAAGAGACCCAGTACTTC | CASSTKRGQKETQYF
TRBD1 | TRBJ2-3 | TRBV5-1 | - | TGCGCCAGCAGCTGGACAGGGGGAGGCACAGATACGCAGTATTTT | CASSWTGGGTDTQYF
- | TRBJ1-2 | TRBV6-1 | - | TGTGCCAGCAGATCGTCACAGCAGGGCTACACCTTC | CASRSSQQGYTF
- | TRBJ1-1 | TRBV6-5 | - | TGTGCCAGCAGTTACCTCGGGAACACTGAAGCTTTCTTT | CASSYLGNTEAFF
- | TRBJ1-2 | TRBV11-2 | - | TGTGCCAGCCGTCGGGTGGGGCAGCGTGATGGCTACACCTTC | CASRRVGQRDGYTF
- | TRBJ2-2 | TRBV5-6 | - | TGTGCCAGCAGCTTGTTGTCTGGACAAAATGCGAACACCGGGGAGCTGTTTTTT | CASSLLSGQNANTGELFF
TRBD2 | TRBJ2-1 | TRBV5-1 | - | TGCGCCAGCAGCTGGGGACTAGCGTTCTACAATGAGCAGTTCTTC | CASSWGLAFYNEQFF
TRBD1 | TRBJ1-2 | TRBV6-6 | - | TGTGCCAGCAGTCCCCCCCCGGGACAGCATTTCTATGGCTACACCTTC | CASSPPPGQHFYGYTF
- | TRBJ1-5 | TRBV2 | - | TGTGCCAGCAGTGAAGCGGGTCTTATAGAGCCCCAGCATTTT | CASSEAGLIEPQHF
- | TRBJ1-2 | TRBV7-6 | - | TGTGCCAGCAGCTTAGCGAGAGATTATGGCTACACCTTC | CASSLARDYGYTF
TRBD2 | TRBJ2-5 | TRBV7-2 | - | TGTGCCAGCAGCCTGGGACTAGCTCAAGAGACCCAGTACTTC | CASSLGLAQETQYF
- | TRBJ2-2 | TRBV7-3 | few | TGTGCCAGCAGTCAAAAGTGGGACACCGGGGAGCTGTTTTTT | CASSQKWDTGELFF